The T cell receptor beta chain described here comes from a study of OX40 agonist ivuxolimab in advanced cancers. For the study at large: Of the patients, three showed partial responses, one with hepatocellular carcinoma and two with cutaneous melanoma.

Measured with immunoSEQ multiplex PCR; TCRdb has only the in-frame clones, and not every one. In the table there are around 68,000 clones, roughly nine tenths of which are singletons. As regards this clone: Its antigen is unidentified.

Points from the study as a whole: At 0.1 to 3.0 mg/kg, clonal expansion of CD4+ and CD8+ blood T cells had occurred by week 6. A proportion of nonresponders additionally exhibited low normalized T-cell clonal expansion.

Germline V gene data show CDR1 as SGHRS and CDR2 as YFSETQ. Trimming took 4 bases from V and 0 from J, leaving 13 bases between them. The CDR3 runs to 15 residues. This TCR came from an adult with an advanced solid tumor such as melanoma, head and neck, liver or kidney cancer. V and J are TRBV5-1 and TRBJ1-1; TRBD1 is a possible D gene (6 bases). Sample: CD4+ or CD8+ T cells sorted from blood, taken in a trial of the OX40 agonist ivuxolimab. The CDR3, as DNA: TGCGCCAGCAGCCTCGGACAGTTAATGAACACTGAAGCTTTCTTT. The encoded protein is CASSLGQLMNTEAFF.